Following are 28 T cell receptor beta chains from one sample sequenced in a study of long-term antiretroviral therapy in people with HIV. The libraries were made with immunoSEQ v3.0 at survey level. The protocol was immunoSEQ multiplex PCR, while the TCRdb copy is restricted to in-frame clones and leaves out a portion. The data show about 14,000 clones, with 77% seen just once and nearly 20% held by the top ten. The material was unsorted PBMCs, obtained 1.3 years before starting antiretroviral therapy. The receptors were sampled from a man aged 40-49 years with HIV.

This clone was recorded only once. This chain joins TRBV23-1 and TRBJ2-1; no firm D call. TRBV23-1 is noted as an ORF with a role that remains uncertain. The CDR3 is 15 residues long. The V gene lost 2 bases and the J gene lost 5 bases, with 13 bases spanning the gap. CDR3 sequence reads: CASSQSPFWDNEQFF. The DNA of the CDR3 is TGCGCCAGCAGTCAAAGCCCTTTTTGGGACAATGAGCAGTTCTTC.

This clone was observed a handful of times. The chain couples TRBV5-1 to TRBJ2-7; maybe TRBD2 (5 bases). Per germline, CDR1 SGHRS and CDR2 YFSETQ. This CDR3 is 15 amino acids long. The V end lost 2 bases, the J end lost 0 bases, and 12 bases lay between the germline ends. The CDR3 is CASSLAAHLSYEQYF. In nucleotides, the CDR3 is TGCGCCAGCAGCTTAGCGGCCCACCTCTCCTACGAGCAGTACTTC.

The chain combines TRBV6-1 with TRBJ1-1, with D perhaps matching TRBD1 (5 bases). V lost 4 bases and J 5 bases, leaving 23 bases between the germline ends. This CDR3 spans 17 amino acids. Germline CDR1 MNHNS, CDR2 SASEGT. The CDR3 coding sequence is TGTGCCAGCAGTGTGCGGGGCTTTGGGGGAACACGTACTGAAGCTTTCTTT. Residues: CASSVRGFGGTRTEAFF.

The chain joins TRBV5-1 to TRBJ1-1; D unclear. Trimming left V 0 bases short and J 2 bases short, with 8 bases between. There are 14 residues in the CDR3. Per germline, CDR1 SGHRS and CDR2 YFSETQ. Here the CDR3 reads CASSLASRNTEAFF. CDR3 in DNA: TGCGCCAGCAGCTTGGCAAGCCGTAACACTGAAGCTTTCTTT.

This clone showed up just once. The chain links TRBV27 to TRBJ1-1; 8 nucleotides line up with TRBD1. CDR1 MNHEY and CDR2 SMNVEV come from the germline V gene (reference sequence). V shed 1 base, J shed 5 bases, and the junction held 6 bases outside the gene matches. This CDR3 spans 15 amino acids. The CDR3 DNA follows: TGTGCCAGCAGTTTATTTGGACAGGGAGGGACTGAAGCTTTCTTT. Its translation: CASSLFGQGGTEAFF.

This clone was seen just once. The chain's CDR3 is CASSSWAAHGNTEAFF. The CDR3 coding sequence is TGCGCCAGCAGCTCCTGGGCCGCCCACGGGAACACTGAAGCTTTCTTT. The chain joins TRBV5-1 to TRBJ1-1; D call uncertain. The CDR3 length is 16 residues. Germline assignment: CDR1 SGHRS and CDR2 YFSETQ. The V end lost 3 bases, the J end lost 1 base, and 16 bases lay between the germline ends.

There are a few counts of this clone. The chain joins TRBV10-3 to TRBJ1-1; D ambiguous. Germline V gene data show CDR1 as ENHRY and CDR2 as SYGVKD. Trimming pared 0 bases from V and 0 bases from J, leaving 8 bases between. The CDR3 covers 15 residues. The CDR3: CAISESGGMNTEAFF. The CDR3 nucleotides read TGTGCCATCAGTGAGTCGGGAGGCATGAACACTGAAGCTTTCTTT.

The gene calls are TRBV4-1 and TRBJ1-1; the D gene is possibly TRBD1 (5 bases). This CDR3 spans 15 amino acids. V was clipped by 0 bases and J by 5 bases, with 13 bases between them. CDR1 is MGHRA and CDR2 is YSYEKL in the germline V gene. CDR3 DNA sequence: TGCGCCAGCAGCCAAGATCTAGGGCGGGGGACTGAAGCTTTCTTT. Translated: CASSQDLGRGTEAFF.

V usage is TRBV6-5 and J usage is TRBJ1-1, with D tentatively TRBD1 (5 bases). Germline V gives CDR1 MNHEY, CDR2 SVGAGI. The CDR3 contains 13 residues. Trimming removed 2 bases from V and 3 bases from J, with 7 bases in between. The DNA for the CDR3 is TGTGCCAGCAGTTACGAAGGGGACACTGAAGCTTTCTTT. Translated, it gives CASSYEGDTEAFF.

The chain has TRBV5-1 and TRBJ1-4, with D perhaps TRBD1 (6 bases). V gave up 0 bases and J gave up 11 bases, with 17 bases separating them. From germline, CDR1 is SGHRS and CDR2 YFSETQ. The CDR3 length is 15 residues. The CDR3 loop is CASSLAGDPTGKLFF. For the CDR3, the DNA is TGCGCCAGCAGCTTGGCTGGGGATCCCACAGGGAAACTGTTTTTT. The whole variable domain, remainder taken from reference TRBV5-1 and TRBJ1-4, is KAGVTQTPRYLIKTRGQQVTLSCSPISGHRSVSWYQQTPGQGLQFLFEYFSETQRNKGNFPGRFSGRQFSNSRSEMNVSTLELGDSALYLCASSLAGDPTGKLFFGSGTQLSVL.

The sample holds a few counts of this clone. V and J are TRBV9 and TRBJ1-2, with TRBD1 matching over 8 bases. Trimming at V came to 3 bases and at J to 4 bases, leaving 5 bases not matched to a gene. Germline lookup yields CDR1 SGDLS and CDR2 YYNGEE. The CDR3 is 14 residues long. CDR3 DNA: TGTGCCAGCAGCGACCCCGGACAGGGCTATGGCTACACCTTC. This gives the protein CASSDPGQGYGYTF.

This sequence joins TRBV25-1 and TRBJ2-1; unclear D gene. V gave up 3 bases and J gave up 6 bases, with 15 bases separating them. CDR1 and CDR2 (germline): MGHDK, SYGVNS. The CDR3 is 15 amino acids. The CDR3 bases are TGTGCCAGCAGTGAGGTGACACCCAAGGGCAATGAGCAGTTCTTC. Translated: CASSEVTPKGNEQFF. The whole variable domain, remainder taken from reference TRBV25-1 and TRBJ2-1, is EADIYQTPRYLVIGTGKKITLECSQTMGHDKMYWYQQDPGMELHLIHYSYGVNSTEKGDLSSESTVSRIRTEHFPLTLESARPSHTSQYLCASSEVTPKGNEQFFGPGTRLTVL.

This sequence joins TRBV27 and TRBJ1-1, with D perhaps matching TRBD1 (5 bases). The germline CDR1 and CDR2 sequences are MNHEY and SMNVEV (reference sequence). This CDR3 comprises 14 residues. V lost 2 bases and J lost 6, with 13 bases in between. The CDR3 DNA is TGTGCCAGCAGTTTAGAAATAGGGGCAGCTGAAGCTTTCTTT. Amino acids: CASSLEIGAAEAFF.

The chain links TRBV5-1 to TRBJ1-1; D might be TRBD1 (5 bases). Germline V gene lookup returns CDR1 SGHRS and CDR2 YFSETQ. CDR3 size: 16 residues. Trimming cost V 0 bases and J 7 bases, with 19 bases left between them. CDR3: CASSLGQGGTPGEAFF. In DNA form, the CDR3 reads TGCGCCAGCAGCTTGGGGCAGGGAGGTACCCCGGGTGAAGCTTTCTTT.

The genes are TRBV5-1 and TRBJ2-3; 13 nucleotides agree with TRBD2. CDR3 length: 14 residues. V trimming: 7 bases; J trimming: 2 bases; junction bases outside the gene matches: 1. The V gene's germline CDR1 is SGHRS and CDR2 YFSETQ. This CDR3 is CASGLAGATDTQYF. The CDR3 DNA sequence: TGCGCCAGCGGACTAGCGGGGGCCACAGATACGCAGTATTTT.

CDR3 bases: TGTGCCAGTAGTCCGTTAGCGGGGGTGGGCACAGATACGCAGTATTTT. Protein: CASSPLAGVGTDTQYF. This rearrangement joins TRBV19 to TRBJ2-3, with 9 bases identical to TRBD2. Germline CDR1 is LNHDA and CDR2 is SQIVND (reference sequence). The CDR3 extends over 16 amino acids. The V and J ends lost 5 bases and 1 base, in that order; junction bases with no gene match: 7.

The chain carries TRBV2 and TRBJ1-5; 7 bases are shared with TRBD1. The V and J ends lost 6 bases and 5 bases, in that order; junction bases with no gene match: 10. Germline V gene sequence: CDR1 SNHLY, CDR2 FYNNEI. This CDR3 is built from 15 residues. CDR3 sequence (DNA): TGTGCCAGCAGCTTTGGACAGGCGGTCGATCAGCCCCAGCATTTT. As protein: CASSFGQAVDQPQHF.

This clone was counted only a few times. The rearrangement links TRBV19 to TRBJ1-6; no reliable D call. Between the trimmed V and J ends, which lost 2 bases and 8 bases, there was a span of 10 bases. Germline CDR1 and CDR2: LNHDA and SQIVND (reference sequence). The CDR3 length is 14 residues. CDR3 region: CASSIQQADSPLHF. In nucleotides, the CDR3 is TGTGCCAGTAGTATACAGCAGGCGGATTCACCCCTCCACTTT. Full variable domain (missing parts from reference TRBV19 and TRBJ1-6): DGGITQSPKYLFRKEGQNVTLSCEQNLNHDAMYWYRQDPGQGLRLIYYSQIVNDFQKGDIAEGYSVSREKKESFPLTVTSAQKNPTAFYLCASSIQQADSPLHFGNGTRLTVT.

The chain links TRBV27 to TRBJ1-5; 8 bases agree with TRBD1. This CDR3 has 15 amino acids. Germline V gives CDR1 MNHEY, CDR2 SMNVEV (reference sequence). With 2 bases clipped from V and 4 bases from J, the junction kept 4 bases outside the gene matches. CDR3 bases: TGTGCCAGCAGTTTAGGACAGGGCGTTAATCAGCCCCAGCATTTT. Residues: CASSLGQGVNQPQHF.

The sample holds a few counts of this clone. CDR3 DNA: TGTGCCTGGAGTCTAGCCTACAATGAGCAGTTCTTC. Translation gives CAWSLAYNEQFF. The chain is built from TRBV30 and TRBJ2-1, with unresolved D. There are 12 residues in the CDR3. V was clipped by 2 bases and J by 2 bases, with 4 bases between them. Germline CDR1 reads GTSNPN; CDR2 reads SVGIG (reference sequence).

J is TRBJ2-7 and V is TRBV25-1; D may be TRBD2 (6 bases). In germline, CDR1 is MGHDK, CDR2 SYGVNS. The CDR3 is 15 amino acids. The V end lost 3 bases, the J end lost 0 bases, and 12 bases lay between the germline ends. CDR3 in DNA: TGTGCCAGCAGTGACGGAGGGATGAGCTCCTACGAGCAGTACTTC. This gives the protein CASSDGGMSSYEQYF.

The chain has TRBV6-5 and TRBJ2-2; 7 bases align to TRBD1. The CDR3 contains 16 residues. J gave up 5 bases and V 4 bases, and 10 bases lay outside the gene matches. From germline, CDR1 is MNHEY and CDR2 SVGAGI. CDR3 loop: CASSSRGRGSTGELFF. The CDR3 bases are TGTGCCAGCAGTTCGCGCGGCAGGGGGTCGACCGGGGAGCTGTTTTTT.

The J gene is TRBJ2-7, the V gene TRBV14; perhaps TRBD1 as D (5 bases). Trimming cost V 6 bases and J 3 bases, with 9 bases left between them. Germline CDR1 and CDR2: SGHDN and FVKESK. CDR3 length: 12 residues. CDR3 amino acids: CASSVRGYEQYF. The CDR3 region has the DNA TGTGCCAGCAGTGTAAGGGGCTACGAGCAGTACTTC.

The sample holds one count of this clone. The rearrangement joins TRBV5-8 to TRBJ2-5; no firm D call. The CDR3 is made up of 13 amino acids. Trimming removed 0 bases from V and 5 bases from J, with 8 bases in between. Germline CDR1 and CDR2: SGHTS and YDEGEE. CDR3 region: CASSLDGSETQYF. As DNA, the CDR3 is TGTGCCAGCAGCTTGGACGGTTCGGAGACCCAGTACTTC.

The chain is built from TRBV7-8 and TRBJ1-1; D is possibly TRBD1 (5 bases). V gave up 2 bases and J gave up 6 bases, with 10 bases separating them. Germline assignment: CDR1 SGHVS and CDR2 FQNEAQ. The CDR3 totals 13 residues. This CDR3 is CASSLRGKAEAFF. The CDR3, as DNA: TGTGCCAGCAGCTTACGGGGGAAGGCTGAAGCTTTCTTT.

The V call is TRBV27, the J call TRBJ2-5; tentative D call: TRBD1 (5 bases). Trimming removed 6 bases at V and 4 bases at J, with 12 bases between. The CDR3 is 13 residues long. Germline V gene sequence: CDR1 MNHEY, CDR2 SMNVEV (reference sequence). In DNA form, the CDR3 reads TGTGCCAGCAGCCGTCAGGGCGCAGAGACCCAGTACTTC. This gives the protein CASSRQGAETQYF.

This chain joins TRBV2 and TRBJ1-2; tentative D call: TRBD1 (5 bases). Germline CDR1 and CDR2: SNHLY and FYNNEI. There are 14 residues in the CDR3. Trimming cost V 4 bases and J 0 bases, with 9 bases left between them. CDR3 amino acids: CASSVGVTNYGYTF. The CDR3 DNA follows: TGTGCCAGCAGTGTAGGGGTTACTAACTATGGCTACACCTTC.

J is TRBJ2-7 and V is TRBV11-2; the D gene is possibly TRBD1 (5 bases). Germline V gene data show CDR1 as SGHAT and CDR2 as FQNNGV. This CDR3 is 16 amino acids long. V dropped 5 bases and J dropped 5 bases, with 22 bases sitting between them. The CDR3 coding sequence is TGTGCCAGCAGCCCAGGTTTAGGGCAGGGCGACCACGAGCAGTACTTC. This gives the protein CASSPGLGQGDHEQYF.